This T cell receptor beta chain stems from a study of identical twins (TCRdb year 2016). With respect to the entire study: To test whether fetal clonotypes persist, this study deep-sequenced TCR alpha and beta repertoires from monozygotic twins, from unrelated adults of various ages, and from cord blood. Replicate twin experiments were performed at different times using different library preparation protocols to rule out contamination. The study at large found these results: Compared with coincidental sharing between unrelated individuals, out-of-frame TCR alpha sequences shared between twins had an excess of sequences with low generation probability. In monozygotic twins, recombination models systematically underestimated out-of-frame TCR alpha sharing, but the models matched the sharing seen between unrelated individuals. Conclusions relied on cross-sectional statistical analysis, since the same donors could not be followed over many years. Excess twin sharing in beta out-of-frame sequences was weaker because fewer shared sequences lowered the signal-to-noise ratio. Fewer insertions were carried by abundant cord blood beta clonotypes; a weaker similar trend was observed in young adult naive repertoires, while no such trend was observed in memory repertoires. Zero-insertion analyses could be partly confounded by invariant T cells such as MAIT and iNKT, though diverse VJ usage argued against such confounding for most clonotypes.

The CDR3 starts with the cysteine, ends with the phenylalanine, and has 16 residues. The retained sequence is limited to the CDR3, 48 bases, with the frame set at the first base. Per the germline V gene (reference sequence), DFQATT is the CDR1 and SNEGSKA is the CDR2. V is reduced by 0 bases and J by 0 bases, leaving a spacing of 15 bases between them. Library creation used 5' RACE. The sequencer was an Illumina HiSeq 2000. Template switching added a universal primer binding site, and the final cDNA carried a unique molecular identifier that allowed TCR cDNA molecules to be counted accurately. Specific primers in the conserved constant-segment region were used to synthesize first-strand cDNA for the TCR alpha and beta chains. To control for contamination, every cDNA library was double barcoded, receiving both a SMART-Mk sample barcode and Illumina barcodes. Two successive PCR steps introduced TruSeq adapter sequences along with Illumina sample barcodes. TCR alpha and beta cDNA libraries were sequenced on the Illumina HiSeq platform with custom primers. The authors processed their data as follows. MiGEC processed the raw reads to extract unique molecular identifiers, while MiXCR was used to determine the CDR3 positions. Recombination models were inferred per individual with the repgenHMM and IGoR tools using an EM algorithm. The tcR package in R was used for shared clonotype analysis, with sharing normalized by the product of cloneset sizes. To study raw recombination free of thymic and clonal selection effects, out-of-frame nonproductive sequences were analyzed. The public sequencing data were trimmed at Q25 with fastp and processed into clonotypes with MiXCR by TCRdb, which kept only in-frame beta chains. Rows with one shared CDR3 protein collapse into an entry with the most common genes and DNA. In this record, the V and J calls reflect TCRdb's handling and not the investigators' own analysis. The sample contains approximately 590,000 distinct CDR3 sequences, around 9.6% of them found a single time. The ten largest clones add up to roughly 3% of the sample.

A note on this clonotype: Its antigen has not been determined. It has no much larger one-base neighbor in the sample; base qualities were not kept.

Only healthy Caucasian donors were included. Three pairs of female monozygotic twins, all aged roughly 18 to 30 years, made up the twin cohort. Peripheral blood mononuclear cells were the source from which RNA for the TCR libraries was isolated. These data were also reused for a study on yellow fever vaccine responses in identical twins. As the second paper documents: The authors reported that the T cell response to vaccination in identical twins appeared partly convergent and partly personalized. The study precisely tracked vaccine-responding T cell clones in identical twins.

The V and J genes are TRBV20-1 and TRBJ2-7; the D gene is perhaps TRBD2, from 5 matching bases. The sequence derives from a young woman in good health. Sequencing was performed on PBMCs. The nucleotide sequence reads as follows: TGCAGTGCTAGAGACATATACCGACTAAACTCCTACGAGCAGTACTTC. This codes for CSARDIYRLNSYEQYF.